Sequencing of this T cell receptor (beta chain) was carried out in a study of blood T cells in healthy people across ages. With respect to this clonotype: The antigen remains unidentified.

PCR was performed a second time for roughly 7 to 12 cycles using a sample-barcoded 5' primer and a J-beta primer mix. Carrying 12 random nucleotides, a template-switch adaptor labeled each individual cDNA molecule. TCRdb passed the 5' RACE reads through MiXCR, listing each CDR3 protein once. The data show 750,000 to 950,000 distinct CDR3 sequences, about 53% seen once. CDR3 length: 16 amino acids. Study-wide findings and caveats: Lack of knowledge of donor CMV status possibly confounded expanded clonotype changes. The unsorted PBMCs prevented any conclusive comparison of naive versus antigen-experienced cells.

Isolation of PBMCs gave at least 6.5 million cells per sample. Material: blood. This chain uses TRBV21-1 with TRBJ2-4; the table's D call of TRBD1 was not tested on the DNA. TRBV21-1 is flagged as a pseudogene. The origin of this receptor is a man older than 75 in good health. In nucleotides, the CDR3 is TGTGCCAGCAGCAAGGGATTGGAACAGGGGGGTAACATTCAGTACTTC. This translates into CASSKGLEQGGNIQYF.